These 4 T cell receptor beta chains share one sample of origin, sequenced in a study of T cell changes during pregnancy in multiple sclerosis. TCRdb keeps only in-frame clones here, not all; method: immunoSEQ multiplex PCR. The repertoire holds roughly 48,000 clones, with 88% as singletons. Sequenced material: CD4+ T cells from peripheral blood mononuclear cells, taken in the second trimester of pregnancy. These receptors were collected from a female donor with multiple sclerosis, enrolled in a pregnancy study.

The genes are TRBV5-6 and TRBJ1-2; TRBD1 agrees at 7 bases. The ends lost 3 bases at V and 2 bases at J; junction bases unmatched: 1. CDR3 length: 13 amino acids. CDR1 is SGHDT and CDR2 is YYEEEE in the germline V gene. The CDR3 nucleotides are TGTGCCAGCAGCTCGACAGGGAACTATGGCTACACCTTC. Translated, it gives CASSSTGNYGYTF.

The chain links TRBV11-3 to TRBJ2-3; weak D call: TRBD2 (5 bases). Germline V CDR1 and CDR2: SGHNT, YENEEA. Trimming removed 1 base from V and 2 bases from J, with 10 bases in between. The CDR3 is 15 residues long. The CDR3 nucleotides read TGTGCCAGCAGCTTAGCCGCAGGACTCACAGATACGCAGTATTTT. Encoded protein: CASSLAAGLTDTQYF.

The count of this clone is one. The genes are TRBV9 and TRBJ2-1; perhaps TRBD2 as D (6 bases). The CDR3 sequence is 15 residues long. V dropped 5 bases and J dropped 3 bases, with 15 bases sitting between them. The V gene's germline CDR1 is SGDLS and CDR2 YYNGEE. The CDR3 here is CASRVFRTNYNEQFF. In DNA form, the CDR3 reads TGTGCCAGCAGGGTTTTCCGGACTAACTACAATGAGCAGTTCTTC.

CDR3 DNA: TGTGCCAGTAGTCGGATCAGGGGCTCTAATGAAAAACTGTTTTTT. This sequence encodes CASSRIRGSNEKLFF. The chain has TRBV19 and TRBJ1-4, with D tentatively TRBD1 (6 bases). Per the germline V gene, CDR1 is LNHDA and CDR2 is SQIVND (reference sequence). The CDR3 is 15 amino acids. The V end lost 5 bases, the J end lost 3 bases, and 13 bases lay between the germline ends.